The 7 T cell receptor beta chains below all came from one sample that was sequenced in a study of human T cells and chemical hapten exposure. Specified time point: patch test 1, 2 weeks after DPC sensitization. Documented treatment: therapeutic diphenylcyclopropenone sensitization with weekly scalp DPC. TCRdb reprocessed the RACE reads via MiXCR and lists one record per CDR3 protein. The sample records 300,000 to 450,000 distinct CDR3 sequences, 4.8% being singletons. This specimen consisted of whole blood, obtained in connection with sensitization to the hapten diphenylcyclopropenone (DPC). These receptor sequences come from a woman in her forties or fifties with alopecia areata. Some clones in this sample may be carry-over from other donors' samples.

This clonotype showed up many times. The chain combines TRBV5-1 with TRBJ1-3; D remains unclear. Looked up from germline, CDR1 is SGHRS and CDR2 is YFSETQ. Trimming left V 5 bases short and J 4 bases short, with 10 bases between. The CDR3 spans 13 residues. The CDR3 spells CASRERAGNTIYF. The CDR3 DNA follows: TGCGCCAGCAGGGAGAGAGCCGGAAACACCATATATTTT.

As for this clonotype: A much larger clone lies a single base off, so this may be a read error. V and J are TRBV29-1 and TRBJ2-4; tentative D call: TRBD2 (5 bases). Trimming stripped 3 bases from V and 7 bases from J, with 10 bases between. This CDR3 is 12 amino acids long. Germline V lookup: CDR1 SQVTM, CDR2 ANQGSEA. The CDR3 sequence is CSVDSGGNIQYF. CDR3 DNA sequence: TGCAGCGTTGACTCCGGCGGGAACATTCAGTACTTC. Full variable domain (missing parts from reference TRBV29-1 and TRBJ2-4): SAVISQKPSRDICQRGTSLTIQCQVDSQVTMMFWYRQQPGQSLTLIATANQGSEATYESGFVIDKFPISRPNLTFSTLTVSNMSPEDSSIYLCSVDSGGNIQYFGAGTRLSVL.

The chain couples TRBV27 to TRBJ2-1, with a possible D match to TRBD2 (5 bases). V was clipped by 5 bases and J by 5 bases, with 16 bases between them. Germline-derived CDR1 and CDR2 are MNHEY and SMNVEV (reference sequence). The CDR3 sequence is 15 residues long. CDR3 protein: CASSPTRRLDNEQFF. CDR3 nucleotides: TGTGCCAGCAGTCCCACTCGGAGGCTTGACAATGAGCAGTTCTTC.

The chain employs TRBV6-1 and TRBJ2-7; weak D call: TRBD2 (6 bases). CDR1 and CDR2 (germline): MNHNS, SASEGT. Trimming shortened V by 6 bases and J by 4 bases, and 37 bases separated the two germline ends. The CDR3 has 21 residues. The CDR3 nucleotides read TGTGCCAGCAGCCCCCGGGCGGGGTCCTTATTGATGCCCCTCATTAAGTACGAGCAGTACTTC. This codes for CASSPRAGSLLMPLIKYEQYF.

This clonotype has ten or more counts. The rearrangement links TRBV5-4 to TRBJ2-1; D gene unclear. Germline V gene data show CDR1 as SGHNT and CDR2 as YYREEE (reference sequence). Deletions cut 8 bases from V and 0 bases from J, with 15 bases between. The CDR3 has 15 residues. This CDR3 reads CASGADLSSYNEQFF. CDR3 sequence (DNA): TGTGCCAGTGGAGCAGATTTAAGCTCCTACAATGAGCAGTTCTTC.

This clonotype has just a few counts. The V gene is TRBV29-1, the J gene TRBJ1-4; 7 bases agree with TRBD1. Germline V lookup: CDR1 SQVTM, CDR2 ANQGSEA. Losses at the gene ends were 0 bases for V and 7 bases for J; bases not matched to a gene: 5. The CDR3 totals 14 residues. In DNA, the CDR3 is TGCAGCGTTGAAGAAACAGGGGTCGGTGAAAAACTGTTTTTT. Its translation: CSVEETGVGEKLFF.

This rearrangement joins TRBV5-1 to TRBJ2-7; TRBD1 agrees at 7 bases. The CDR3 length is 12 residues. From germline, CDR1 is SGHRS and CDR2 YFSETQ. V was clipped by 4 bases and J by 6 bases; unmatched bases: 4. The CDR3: CASSKQGPEQYF. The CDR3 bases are TGCGCCAGCAGCAAACAGGGGCCCGAGCAGTACTTC.